The clone carrying this T cell receptor (beta chain) came up a few times. The data are from a study of regulatory T cells in long-lasting Graves disease. Relying on iRepertoire HTBI primers and Arm-PCR of CDR3 regions, the team built TCR beta libraries. TCRdb re-derived calls from the multiplex PCR reads in MiXCR, one entry per CDR3 protein. Of a few hundred thousand distinct CDR3 sequences listed, roughly 15% are singletons. Time point given: newly diagnosed GD, antithyroid drugs for less than 3 months. Making the TCR library involved RNA that had been extracted from PBMCs. Trimming cost V 3 bases and J 7 bases; bases outside gene matches: 6. This CDR3 contains 14 residues. Germline CDR1 MNHNS, CDR2 SASEGT. The sample also formed part of further work on T cells in Graves' hyperthyroidism and ophthalmopathy.

This clonotype originated in a woman between 18 and 29 years old with Graves disease. Sequencing was performed on peripheral blood mononuclear cells (PBMCs), taken at new diagnosis, from a patient treated with antithyroid drugs. The V gene is TRBV6-1, the J gene TRBJ1-1; TRBD1 matches 9 bases. DNA of the CDR3: TGTGCCAGCAGTGAGGCGGACAGGGGAGATGAAGCTTTCTTT. This translates into CASSEADRGDEAFF.